This entry concerns a single T cell receptor beta chain. This CDR3 has 16 residues. Trimming cost V 4 bases and J 6 bases; bases outside gene matches: 11. Germline-derived CDR1 and CDR2 are SGHDT and YYEEEE. The sample belongs to a study of technical replicates of blood from a few donors. Here immunoSEQ multiplex PCR was the method, and the copy in TCRdb shows in-frame clones only, minus some. The sample lists 75,000 to 90,000 clones, about nine tenths seen once, with about 0.4% in the top ten. The sequencing input was T cells isolated from PBMCs. The chain couples TRBV5-6 to TRBJ1-2; TRBD1 matches at 11 bases. This receptor was obtained from a human donor in good health. In DNA form, the CDR3 reads TGTGCCAGCAGCGTTACCGGGACAGGGGGTTATAATGGCTACACCTTC. This gives the protein CASSVTGTGGYNGYTF. The entire variable domain, with the rest obtained from reference TRBV5-6 and TRBJ1-2, is as follows: DAGVTQSPTHLIKTRGQQVTLRCSPKSGHDTVSWYQQALGQGPQFIFQYYEEEERQRGNFPDRFSGHQFPNYSSELNVNALLLGDSALYLCASSVTGTGGYNGYTFGSGTRLTVV.